This T cell receptor beta chain was identified during a study of T cell clones after liver transplantation. Study-level information: Pre-transplant mixed lymphocyte reactions yielded third-party-reactive TCRbeta sequences as comparators for graft-donor-reactive sequences. Without induction therapy, subjects received standard immunosuppression until 12-24 months post-transplant. Study-wide results and limits: Rather than being deleted, graft donor-reactive T cells may have moved into the graft. Compared with third party-reactive sequences, donor-reactive ones declined more, independent of withdrawal success.

This CDR3 comprises 15 residues. The germline V and J ends were trimmed by 4 bases and 10 bases, with 20 bases remaining between them. The V gene's germline CDR1 is LGHNA and CDR2 YNFKEQ. Data came from immunoSEQ multiplex PCR; TCRdb stores just in-frame clones and leaves some out. The sample records about 75,000 clones, 84% being singletons. Note on this clone: Antigen specificity is unknown.

The origin of this receptor is a human patient who received a liver transplant. Some T cells may have originated in the graft donor. The chain recombines TRBV4-2 with TRBJ2-1; a weak D match, TRBD1 (6 bases). The specimen comprised CD4+ T cells from blood, sampled around 50 months after liver transplant. CDR3 sequence reads: CASSRNRDTRGEQFF. Here the CDR3 DNA reads TGTGCCAGCAGCCGCAACCGGGACACAAGGGGGGAGCAGTTCTTC.